This TCR beta chain was obtained from a study of human thymus T cells (TCRdb year 2020). Regarding the study in general: The study used fewer than ten infant thymus samples plus four related peripheral blood samples to characterize TCR alpha and beta repertoires. Donor ages ranged from 7 to 244 days, and the cohort comprised roughly 6 male and a couple of female infants.

The thymus tissue came from surgical resects taken out during corrective cardiac surgery. Immunologically healthy infants undergoing open corrective cardiac surgery for congenital heart defects in Finland were used as donors. Thymocytes were released mechanically from tissue and stored at -70 °C as pellets of 10-30 million cells. A QIAsymphony instrument was used to extract genomic DNA from the frozen cell pellets. From a lookup of the germline V gene, CDR1 and CDR2 are LGHNA and YNFKEQ. The CDR3 goes from the cysteine to the phenylalanine over 20 residues. Only the CDR3 DNA is retained, 60 bases long and in frame from the first base. V and J lose 2 bases and 3 bases, and a span of 28 bases separates them. TCRB and TCRAD loci were amplified from a standardized quantity of quality-controlled genomic DNA using the immunoSEQ multiplex PCR assay. The amplicons covered the V(D)J region and were long enough to include the CDR3 and to identify the V and J genes. Through the commercial immunoSEQ service, the amplicons were sequenced on an Illumina platform. The authors' analysis ran thus. Primer bias and sequencing errors were corrected as previously described, and TCRAD and TCRB were defined on the basis of the IMGT database. immunoSEQ Analyzer 3.0 and VDJTools were used for repertoire analysis, which covered basic statistics, V/J segment usage, diversity estimates, rarefaction and pairwise overlap. To estimate diversity, the Chao1, ChaoE, Efron-Thisted, Shannon and inverse Simpson indices were applied, and diversity was also estimated on datasets down-sampled to the smallest sample. Repertoire overlap was determined by strict matching of CDR3 nucleotide sequence, V gene and J gene, and Jaccard-based multidimensional scaling clustering was applied. The immuneACCESS repertoire file appears here via TCRdb, limited to in-frame rearrangements. These files lack a portion of the clones; in checked studies, under half of the deficit traces to unresolved V genes, and the cause of the others is not known. V, J and clone size were drawn from that table, and D and trimming were deduced from the DNA. This sample lists approximately 70,000 clones; over 85% were detected once. 0.03% to 0.035% of the sample is held by the ten biggest clonotypes.

On this clone itself: The antigen it recognizes is unknown. The sample holds no much larger clone one base away, and base qualities are not on file.

The study at large found these results: Highly overlapping thymic TCR repertoires among unrelated individuals were reported in the related research. V and J gene segment usage appeared biased in both thymic and peripheral blood repertoires. On average, thymus samples yielded roughly 800,000 unique TCRB clonotypes, whereas blood samples yielded 70,000 to 100,000.

The sample taken for sequencing was thymus tissue. Recombination linked TRBV4-2 to TRBJ1-2, and perhaps TRBD1 as D gene, on 6 matching bases. The sequence derives from a girl less than two years old with a congenital heart defect but otherwise immunologically healthy. The CDR3 protein sequence reads: CASSQLPPGALPGAYYGYTF. The DNA sequence is given as TGTGCCAGCAGCCAATTACCCCCAGGGGCCCTCCCCGGAGCCTACTATGGCTACACCTTC.